These 7 T cell receptor beta chains came from one sample sequenced in a study of T cells after yellow fever vaccination. TCRdb called the 5' RACE reads again in MiXCR, with one record for every CDR3 protein. In the table there are some 300,000 distinct CDR3 sequences, 8.5% to 10% of which are singletons. Source: CD4+ T cells sorted from PBMCs, taken 5 days after the yellow fever booster vaccination. The origin of the receptors is a man aged 18 to 29 who received the YFV17D yellow fever vaccine.

This chain uses TRBV7-3 with TRBJ2-3, with D perhaps TRBD2 (6 bases). Germline V gene data show CDR1 as SGHTA and CDR2 as FQGTGA. V was cut by 1 base and J by 4 bases, with 12 bases left in between. This CDR3 is 15 amino acids long. The CDR3 loop reads CASSLSGDPADTQYF. The DNA of the CDR3 is TGTGCCAGCAGCTTAAGCGGGGACCCGGCAGATACGCAGTATTTT. Complete variable domain (other parts from reference TRBV7-3 and TRBJ2-3): GAGVSQTPSNKVTEKGKYVELRCDPISGHTALYWYRQSLGQGPEFLIYFQGTGAADDSGLPNDRFFAVRPEGSVSTLKIQRTERGDSAVYLCASSLSGDPADTQYFGPGTRLTVL.

To note about this clonotype: One base away lies a much larger clone, so this may be a sequencing read error. V gene TRBV28 combines with J gene TRBJ1-2; D call uncertain. The germline V gene has CDR1 MDHEN and CDR2 SYDVKM. CDR3 size: 15 residues. The CDR3 reads CARSLVTHTNYGYTF. The CDR3 region has the DNA TGTGCCAGAAGTTTAGTTACACATACTAACTATGGCTACACCTTC.

This rearrangement joins TRBV10-3 to TRBJ1-1; no clear D gene. Germline V CDR1 and CDR2: ENHRY, SYGVKD. V was shortened by 0 bases and J by 0 bases, with 8 bases between the two germline ends. The CDR3 sequence is 15 residues long. CDR3 bases: TGTGCCATCAGTGAGTCGGGAGCACTGAACACTGAAGCTTTCTTT. It encodes CAISESGALNTEAFF.

This chain uses TRBV5-1 with TRBJ1-1; D unresolved. The V and J ends lost 4 bases and 1 base respectively, with 8 bases between them. Germline V gives CDR1 SGHRS, CDR2 YFSETQ. The CDR3 is 13 residues long. The CDR3 nucleotides read TGCGCCAGCAGCCAGGACCCGAACACTGAAGCTTTCTTT. Residues: CASSQDPNTEAFF.

The chain recombines TRBV7-3 with TRBJ1-2; tentative D call: TRBD1 (6 bases). The germline gives CDR1 SGHTA, CDR2 FQGTGA. The CDR3 contains 14 residues. The V and J ends lost 4 bases and 3 bases respectively, with 12 bases between them. CDR3: CASSSAPGDYGYTF. CDR3 nucleotide sequence: TGTGCCAGCAGCTCAGCACCAGGGGACTATGGCTACACCTTC.

The rearrangement uses TRBV10-3 and TRBJ2-1; 16 nucleotides align to TRBD2. V lost 3 bases and J lost 8; bases outside the gene matches: 4. CDR3 length: 16 amino acids. Germline assignment: CDR1 ENHRY and CDR2 SYGVKD. This CDR3 is CAISDGTSGGVYEQFF. The CDR3 nucleotides read TGTGCCATCAGTGACGGGACTAGCGGGGGGGTCTATGAGCAGTTCTTC.

V is TRBV28 and J is TRBJ2-7, with D perhaps matching TRBD1 (6 bases). Germline V lookup: CDR1 MDHEN, CDR2 SYDVKM. This CDR3 has 14 amino acids. Trimming shortened V by 1 base and J by 3 bases, and 10 bases separated the two germline ends. The CDR3 region has the DNA TGTGCCAGCAGTTTATCGGGACATTTCTACGAGCAGTACTTC. It yields the protein CASSLSGHFYEQYF.